Listed here are 4 T cell receptor beta chains from one sample, sequenced in a study of T cells after yellow fever vaccination. From the 5' RACE reads, TCRdb called clonotypes with MiXCR, one entry per CDR3 protein. The table records about 550,000 distinct CDR3 sequences, 15% to 20% of them present only once. The specimen comprised PBMCs, sampled 15 days after the yellow fever booster vaccination. The receptors shown here come from a man under 40 who received the YFV17D yellow fever vaccine.

This clonotype was detected only a few times. The V gene is TRBV20-1, the J gene TRBJ2-1; 9 bases fit TRBD2. The V segment lost 1 base and the J segment 8 bases; nucleotides outside the gene matches: 6. The CDR3 spans 14 residues. Germline-derived CDR1 and CDR2 are DFQATT and SNEGSKA (reference sequence). CDR3 nucleotide sequence: TGCAGTGCTAGAGTGACTAGCGGAGAGCATGAGCAGTTCTTC. Amino acids: CSARVTSGEHEQFF.

This clonotype has a handful of counts. The V call is TRBV20-1, the J call TRBJ1-3; the match to TRBD1 covers 8 bases. Unmatched junction bases numbered 4, after V lost 0 bases and J lost 0 bases. The CDR3 is 16 amino acids. CDR1 and CDR2 (germline): DFQATT, SNEGSKA (reference sequence). The CDR3 loop reads CSARDSDRGSGNTIYF. CDR3 DNA sequence: TGCAGTGCTAGAGACTCAGACAGGGGCTCTGGAAACACCATATATTTT.

This chain connects TRBV6-5 to TRBJ2-7; D is uncertain. The ends were cut back, 2 bases at V and 5 bases at J, with 10 bases in the middle. This CDR3 contains 13 residues. CDR1 MNHEY and CDR2 SVGAGI come from the germline V gene. CDR3 residues: CASSYGMVNEQYF. The CDR3 bases are TGTGCCAGCAGTTACGGCATGGTTAACGAGCAGTACTTC.

The rearrangement uses TRBV7-9 and TRBJ2-1; D might be TRBD2 (5 bases). This CDR3 comprises 16 residues. Germline loops: CDR1 SEHNR, CDR2 FQNEAQ (reference sequence). Trimming took off 6 bases at V and 7 bases at J, with 22 bases between the two ends. CDR3 region: CASRNSLDSLGNEQFF. The CDR3 DNA sequence: TGTGCCAGCAGGAACTCGCTGGACTCGTTAGGAAATGAGCAGTTCTTC.